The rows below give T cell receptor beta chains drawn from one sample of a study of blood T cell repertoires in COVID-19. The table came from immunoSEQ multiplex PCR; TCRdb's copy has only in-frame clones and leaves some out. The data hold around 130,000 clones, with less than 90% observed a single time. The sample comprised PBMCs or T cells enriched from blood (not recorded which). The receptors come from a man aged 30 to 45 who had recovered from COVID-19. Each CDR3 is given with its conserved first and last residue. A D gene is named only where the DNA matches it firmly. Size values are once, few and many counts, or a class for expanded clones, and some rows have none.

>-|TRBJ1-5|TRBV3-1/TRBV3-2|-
CASSETVTSQPQHF
TGTGCCAGCAGCGAGACAGTAACTTCCCAGCCCCAGCATTTT
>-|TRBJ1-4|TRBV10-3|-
CAIGEFLNEKLFF
TGTGCCATCGGAGAGTTTCTTAATGAAAAACTGTTTTTT
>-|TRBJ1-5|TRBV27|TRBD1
CASSLAAGGLLNQPQHF
TGTGCCAGCAGTTTAGCAGCAGGGGGCCTCCTCAATCAGCCCCAGCATTTT
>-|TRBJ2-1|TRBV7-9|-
CASSTIGVRGFF
TGTGCCAGCAGCACCATTGGGGTAAGGGGGTTCTTC
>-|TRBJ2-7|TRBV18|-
CASSPRGGDGGEQYF
TGTGCCAGCTCACCCAGGGGAGGGGACGGTGGCGAGCAGTACTTC
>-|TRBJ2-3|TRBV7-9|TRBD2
CASSSRLAGAATDTQYF
TGTGCCAGCAGCTCAAGACTAGCGGGGGCCGCCACAGATACGCAGTATTTT
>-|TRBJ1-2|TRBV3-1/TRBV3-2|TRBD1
CASSQETGAGYGYTF
TGTGCCAGCAGCCAGGAAACAGGGGCGGGGTATGGCTACACCTTC
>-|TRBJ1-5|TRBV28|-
CASSFGPGNQPQHF
TGTGCCAGCAGTTTTGGGCCGGGGAACCAGCCCCAGCATTTT
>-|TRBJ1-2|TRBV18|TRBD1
CASSPEQGALYGYTF
TGTGCCAGCTCACCAGAACAGGGGGCCCTCTATGGCTACACCTTC
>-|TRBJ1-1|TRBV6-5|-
CASSHSTGNTEAFF
TGTGCCAGCAGTCACTCAACAGGGAACACTGAAGCTTTCTTT
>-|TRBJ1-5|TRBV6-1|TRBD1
CASSEALDRAYQPQHF
TGTGCCAGCAGTGAAGCGTTGGACAGGGCCTATCAGCCCCAGCATTTT
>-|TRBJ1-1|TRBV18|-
CASSPLHGERTEAFF
TGTGCCAGCTCACCACTTCACGGGGAAAGAACTGAAGCTTTCTTT
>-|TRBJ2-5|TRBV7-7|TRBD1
CASSFTGTDQETQYF
TGTGCTAGCAGCTTTACCGGGACAGACCAAGAGACCCAGTACTTC
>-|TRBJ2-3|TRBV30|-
CAWSARAGSVTDTQYF
TGTGCCTGGAGCGCCAGGGCGGGATCGGTCACAGATACGCAGTATTTT
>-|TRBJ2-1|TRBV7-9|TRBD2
CASSALTSGPENNEQFF
TGTGCCAGCAGCGCGTTGACTAGCGGGCCCGAGAACAATGAGCAGTTCTTC
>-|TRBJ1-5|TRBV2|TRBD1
CASRGGTGRNQPQHF
TGTGCCAGCAGGGGGGGGACAGGGAGAAACCAGCCCCAGCATTTT
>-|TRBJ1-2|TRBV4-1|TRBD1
CASSQVVTGTGYGYTF
TGCGCCAGCAGCCAAGTGGTCACCGGGACAGGGTACGGCTACACCTTC
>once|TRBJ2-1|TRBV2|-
CASLVLRGNEQFF
TGTGCCAGCCTGGTCCTCCGGGGGAATGAGCAGTTCTTC
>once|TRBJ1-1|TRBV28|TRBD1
CASSHHGTGGGTEAFF
TGTGCCAGCAGTCATCATGGGACAGGGGGTGGCACTGAAGCTTTCTTT
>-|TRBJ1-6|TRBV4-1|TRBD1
CASSPPDRVASPLHF
TGCGCCAGCAGCCCGCCCGACAGGGTGGCCTCACCCCTCCACTTT
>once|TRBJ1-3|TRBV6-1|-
CASSESGVSGNTIYF
TGTGCCAGCAGTGAATCGGGAGTCTCTGGAAACACCATATATTTT
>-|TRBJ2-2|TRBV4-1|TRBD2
CASSLRGGRDTGELFF
TGCGCCAGCAGCCTCCGGGGGGGCCGGGACACCGGGGAGCTGTTTTTT
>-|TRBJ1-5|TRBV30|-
CAWNSGQPSQPQHF
TGTGCCTGGAATTCCGGACAGCCGAGTCAGCCCCAGCATTTT
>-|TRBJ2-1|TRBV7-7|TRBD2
CASSLGIAGVNEQFF
TGTGCCAGCAGCTTAGGGATAGCGGGAGTAAATGAGCAGTTCTTC
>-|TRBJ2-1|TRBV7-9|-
CASSPRSGASYNEQFF
TGTGCCAGCAGCCCCCGGTCTGGGGCGTCCTACAATGAGCAGTTCTTC
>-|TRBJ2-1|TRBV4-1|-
CASSQGLAYNEQFF
TGCGCCAGCAGCCAAGGACTAGCCTACAATGAGCAGTTCTTC
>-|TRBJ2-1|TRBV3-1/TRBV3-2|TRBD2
CASSQVRLAGGDEQFF
TGTGCCAGCAGCCAAGTCCGGCTAGCGGGAGGGGATGAGCAGTTCTTC
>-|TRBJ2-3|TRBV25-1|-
CASALEGTDTQYF
TGTGCCAGCGCCCTGGAGGGAACAGATACGCAGTATTTT
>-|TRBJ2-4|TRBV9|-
CASSVGGTGKNIQYF
TGTGCCAGCAGCGTAGGAGGGACTGGTAAAAACATTCAGTACTTC
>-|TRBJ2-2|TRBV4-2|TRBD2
CASSPPGLAGAGGELFF
TGTGCCAGCAGCCCCCCAGGACTAGCGGGAGCAGGCGGGGAGCTGTTTTTT
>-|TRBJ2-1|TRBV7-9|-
CASSLRDKNNEQFF
TGTGCCAGCAGCTTACGGGACAAGAACAATGAGCAGTTCTTC
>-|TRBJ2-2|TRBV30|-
CAWTLPDRYTGELFF
TGTGCCTGGACCTTACCTGACAGGTACACCGGGGAGCTGTTTTTT
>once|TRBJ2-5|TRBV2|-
CASTRLAWTQYF
TGTGCCAGCACCCGCCTCGCGTGGACCCAGTACTTC
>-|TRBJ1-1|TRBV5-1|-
CASSLQGPNTEAFF
TGCGCCAGCAGCTTACAGGGCCCGAACACTGAAGCTTTCTTT
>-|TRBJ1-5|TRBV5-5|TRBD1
CASSSNVQGFVSQPQHF
TGTGCCAGCAGCTCGAACGTACAGGGGTTTGTCTCTCAGCCCCAGCATTTT
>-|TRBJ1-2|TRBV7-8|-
CASSLSNGVRNYGYTF
TGTGCCAGCAGCTTATCTAACGGGGTCCGAAACTATGGCTACACCTTC
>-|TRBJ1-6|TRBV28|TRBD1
CASSPGTESYNSPLHF
TGTGCCAGCAGTCCCGGGACAGAGAGCTATAATTCACCCCTCCACTTT
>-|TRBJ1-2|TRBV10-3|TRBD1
CATRRDSANYGYTF
TGTGCCACGCGACGGGACAGCGCGAACTATGGCTACACCTTC
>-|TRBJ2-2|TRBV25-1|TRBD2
CASSESVAGGVNTGELFF
TGTGCCAGCAGTGAATCGGTAGCGGGGGGAGTAAACACCGGGGAGCTGTTTTTT
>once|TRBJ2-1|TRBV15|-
CATSRPGESNNEQFF
TGTGCCACCAGCAGGCCCGGGGAGAGCAACAATGAGCAGTTCTTC
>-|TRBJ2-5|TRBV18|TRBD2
CASSREGPPKETQYF
TGTGCCAGCTCTCGGGAGGGGCCGCCTAAAGAGACCCAGTACTTC
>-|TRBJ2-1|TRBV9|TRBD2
CASSVWGLAEYNEQFF
TGTGCCAGCAGCGTATGGGGACTAGCGGAATACAATGAGCAGTTCTTC
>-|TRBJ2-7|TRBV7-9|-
CASSLDAGEQYF
TGTGCCAGCAGCTTAGACGCGGGCGAGCAGTACTTC
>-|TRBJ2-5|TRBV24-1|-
CATSDCPDRGETQYF
TGTGCCACCAGTGATTGTCCGGACAGAGGTGAGACCCAGTACTTC
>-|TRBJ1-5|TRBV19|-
CASSRIGQFSNQPQHF
TGTGCCAGTAGTAGGATCGGACAGTTTAGCAATCAGCCCCAGCATTTT
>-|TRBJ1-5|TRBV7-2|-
CASSFGGNQPQHF
TGTGCCAGCAGCTTCGGGGGGAATCAGCCCCAGCATTTT
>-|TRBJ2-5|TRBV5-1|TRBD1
CASSSGQGQGQETQYF
TGCGCCAGCAGCTCAGGACAGGGTCAGGGTCAAGAGACCCAGTACTTC
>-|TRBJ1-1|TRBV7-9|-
CASSFRVDTEAFF
TGTGCCAGCAGTTTTCGCGTTGACACTGAAGCTTTCTTT
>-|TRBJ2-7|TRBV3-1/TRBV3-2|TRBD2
CASSPLTSGNDEQYF
TGTGCCAGCAGCCCGCTGACTAGCGGGAACGACGAGCAGTACTTC
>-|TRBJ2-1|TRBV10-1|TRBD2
CASSESTSGPYLEQFF
TGCGCCAGCAGTGAGTCGACTAGCGGGCCTTATTTGGAGCAGTTCTTC
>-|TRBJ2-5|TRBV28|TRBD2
CASRGGLAGGTQYF
TGTGCCAGCAGGGGGGGACTAGCGGGCGGGACCCAGTACTTC
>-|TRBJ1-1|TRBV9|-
CASSVSAPGGEENTEAFF
TGTGCCAGCAGCGTTTCTGCACCCGGGGGGGAGGAAAACACTGAAGCTTTCTTT
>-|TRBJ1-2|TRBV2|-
CASRSGQPTGVGYTF
TGTGCCAGCAGGAGTGGACAGCCGACCGGGGTGGGCTACACCTTC
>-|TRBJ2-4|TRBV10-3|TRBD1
CAIRSGQGADIQYF
TGTGCCATCAGGTCTGGACAGGGGGCGGACATTCAGTACTTC